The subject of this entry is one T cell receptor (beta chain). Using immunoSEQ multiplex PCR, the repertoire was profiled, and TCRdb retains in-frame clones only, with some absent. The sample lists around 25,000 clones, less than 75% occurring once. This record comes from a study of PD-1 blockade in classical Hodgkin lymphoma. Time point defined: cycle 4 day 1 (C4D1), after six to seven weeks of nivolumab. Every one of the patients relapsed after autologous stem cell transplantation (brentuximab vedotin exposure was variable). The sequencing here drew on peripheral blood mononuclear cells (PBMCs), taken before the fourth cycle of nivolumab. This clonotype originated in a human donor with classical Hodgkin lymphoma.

The CDR3 spells CAWRPFGGRDEKLFF. The CDR3 nucleotides are TGTGCCTGGAGGCCTTTTGGTGGGCGGGATGAAAAACTGTTTTTT. The chain links TRBV30 to TRBJ1-4; D is ambiguous. The CDR3 sequence is 15 residues long. Trimming left V 3 bases short and J 6 bases short, with 17 bases between. Germline V gives CDR1 GTSNPN, CDR2 SVGIG (reference sequence). Together with reference TRBV30 and TRBJ1-4, the CDR3 gives the full variable domain: SQTIHQWPATLVQPVGSPLSLECTVEGTSNPNLYWYRQAAGRGLQLLFYSVGIGQISSEVPQNLSASRPQDRQFILSSKKLLLSDSGFYLCAWRPFGGRDEKLFFGSGTQLSVL.